The clone carrying this T cell receptor beta chain was counted between two and nine times. Its antigen remains unidentified. This entry belongs to a study of Tregs in tolerant kidney transplant recipients. Using immunoSEQ multiplex PCR, the repertoire was profiled, and TCRdb retains in-frame clones only, with some absent. The sample has some 68,000 clones, roughly 84% seen once. Trimming left V 0 bases short and J 4 bases short, with 9 bases between. From germline, CDR1 is SGHTA and CDR2 FQGNSA. There are 14 residues in the CDR3. Study results and caveats: No direct test of biological reproducibility was done here.

The TCR comes from a human donor in good health. The chain is built from TRBV7-2 and TRBJ1-2, with a weak D call TRBD1 (6 bases). The specimen was CD4+ T cells from blood. The CDR3 coding sequence is TGTGCCAGCAGCTTAGCGGGAGGGGGCTATGGCTACACCTTC. Translated: CASSLAGGGYGYTF.